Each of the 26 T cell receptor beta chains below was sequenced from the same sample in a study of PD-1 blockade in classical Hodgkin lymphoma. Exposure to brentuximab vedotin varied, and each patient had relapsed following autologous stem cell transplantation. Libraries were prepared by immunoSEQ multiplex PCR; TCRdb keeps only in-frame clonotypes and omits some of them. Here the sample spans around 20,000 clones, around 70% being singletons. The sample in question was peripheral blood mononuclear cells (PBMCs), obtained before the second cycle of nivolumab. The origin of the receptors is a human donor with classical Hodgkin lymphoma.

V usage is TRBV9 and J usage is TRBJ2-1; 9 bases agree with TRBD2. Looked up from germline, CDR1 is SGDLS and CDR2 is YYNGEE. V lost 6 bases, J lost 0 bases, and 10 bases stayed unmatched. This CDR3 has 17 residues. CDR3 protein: CASTPGDSGSSYNEQFF. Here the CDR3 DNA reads TGTGCCAGCACCCCGGGCGATAGCGGGAGCTCCTACAATGAGCAGTTCTTC.

CDR3 protein: CASSQDREGKAKNIQYF. The CDR3 DNA reads TGCGCCAGCAGCCAAGATCGTGAGGGAAAAGCCAAAAACATTCAGTACTTC. This chain connects TRBV4-1 to TRBJ2-4, with a tentative D call TRBD2 (5 bases). This CDR3 is 17 amino acids long. The V end lost 0 bases, the J end lost 0 bases, and 12 bases lay between the germline ends. Germline-derived CDR1 and CDR2 are MGHRA and YSYEKL.

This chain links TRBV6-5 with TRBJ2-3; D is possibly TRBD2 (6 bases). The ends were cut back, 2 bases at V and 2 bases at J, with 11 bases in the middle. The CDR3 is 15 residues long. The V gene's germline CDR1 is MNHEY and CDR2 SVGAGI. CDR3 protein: CASSYGRTNTDTQYF. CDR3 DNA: TGTGCCAGCAGTTACGGGAGGACTAACACAGATACGCAGTATTTT.

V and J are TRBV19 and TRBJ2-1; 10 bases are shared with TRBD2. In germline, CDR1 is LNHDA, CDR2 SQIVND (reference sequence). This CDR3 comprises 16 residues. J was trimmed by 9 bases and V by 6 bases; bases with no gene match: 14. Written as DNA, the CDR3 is TGTGCCAGTAGCACTCCTAGCGGGAGACCCCTAATTGAGCAGTTCTTC. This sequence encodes CASSTPSGRPLIEQFF.

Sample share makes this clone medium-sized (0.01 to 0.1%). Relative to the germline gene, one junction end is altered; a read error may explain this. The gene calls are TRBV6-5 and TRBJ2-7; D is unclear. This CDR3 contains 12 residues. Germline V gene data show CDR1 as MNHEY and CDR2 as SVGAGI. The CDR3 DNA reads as TGTGCCAGCAAAAATACTGGGTACGCGCAGTACTTC. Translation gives CASKNTGYAQYF.

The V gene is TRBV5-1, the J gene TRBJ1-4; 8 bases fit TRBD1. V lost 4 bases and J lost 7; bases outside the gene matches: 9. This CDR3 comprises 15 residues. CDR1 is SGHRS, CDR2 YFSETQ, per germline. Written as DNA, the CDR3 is TGCGCCAGCAGCAGGGCGACAGGGGCAGGTGAAAAACTGTTTTTT. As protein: CASSRATGAGEKLFF.

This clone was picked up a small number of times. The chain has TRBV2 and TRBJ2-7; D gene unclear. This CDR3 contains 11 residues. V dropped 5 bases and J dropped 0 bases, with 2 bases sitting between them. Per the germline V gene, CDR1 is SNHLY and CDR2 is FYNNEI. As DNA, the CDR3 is TGTGCCAGCAGTATCTCCTACGAGCAGTACTTC. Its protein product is CASSISYEQYF.

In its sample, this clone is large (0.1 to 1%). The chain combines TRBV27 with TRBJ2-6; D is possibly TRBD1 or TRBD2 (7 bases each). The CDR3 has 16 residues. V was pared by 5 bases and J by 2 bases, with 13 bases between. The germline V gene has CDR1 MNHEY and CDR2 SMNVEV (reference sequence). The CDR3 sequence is CASSQSGTAGANVLTF. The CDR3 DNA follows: TGTGCCAGCAGTCAGAGCGGGACAGCTGGGGCCAACGTCCTGACTTTC.

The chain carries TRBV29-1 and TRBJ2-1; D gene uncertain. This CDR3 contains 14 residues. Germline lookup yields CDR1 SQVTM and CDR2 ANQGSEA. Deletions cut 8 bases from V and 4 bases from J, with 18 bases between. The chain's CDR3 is CSTDPGSEYNEQFF. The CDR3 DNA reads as TGCAGCACTGACCCGGGCTCGGAATACAATGAGCAGTTCTTC.

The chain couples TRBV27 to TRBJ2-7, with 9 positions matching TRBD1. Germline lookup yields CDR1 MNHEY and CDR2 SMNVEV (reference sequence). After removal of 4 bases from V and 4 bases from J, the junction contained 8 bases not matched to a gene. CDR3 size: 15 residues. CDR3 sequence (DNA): TGTGCCAGCAGTTCCCTTGGGACAGGGAATTACGAGCAGTACTTC. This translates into CASSSLGTGNYEQYF.

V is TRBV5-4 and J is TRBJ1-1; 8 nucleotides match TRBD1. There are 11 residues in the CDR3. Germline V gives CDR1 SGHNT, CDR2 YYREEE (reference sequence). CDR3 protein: CAVGQGTEAFF. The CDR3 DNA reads TGTGCTGTAGGACAGGGCACTGAAGCTTTCTTT.

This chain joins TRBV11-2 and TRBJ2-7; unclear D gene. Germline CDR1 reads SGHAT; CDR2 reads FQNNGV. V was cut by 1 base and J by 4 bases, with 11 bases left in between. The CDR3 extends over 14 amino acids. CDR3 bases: TGTGCCAGCAGCTTAGTTTTAGGAATATACGAGCAGTACTTC. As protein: CASSLVLGIYEQYF.

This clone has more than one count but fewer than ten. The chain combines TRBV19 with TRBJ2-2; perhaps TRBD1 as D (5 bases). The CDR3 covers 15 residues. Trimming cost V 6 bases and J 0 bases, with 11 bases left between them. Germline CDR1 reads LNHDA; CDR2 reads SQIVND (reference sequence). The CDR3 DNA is TGTGCCAGTAGGCTCCAGGGAACGAACACCGGGGAGCTGTTTTTT. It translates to CASRLQGTNTGELFF.

The CDR3 DNA is TGCGCCAGCAGCTGGGACAGGGTGGGCGGCTACACCTTC. As protein: CASSWDRVGGYTF. The V gene is TRBV4-1, the J gene TRBJ1-2, with TRBD1 matching 9 bases. Unmatched junction bases numbered 6, after V lost 5 bases and J lost 8 bases. CDR1 is MGHRA and CDR2 is YSYEKL in the germline V gene. This CDR3 is 13 amino acids long.

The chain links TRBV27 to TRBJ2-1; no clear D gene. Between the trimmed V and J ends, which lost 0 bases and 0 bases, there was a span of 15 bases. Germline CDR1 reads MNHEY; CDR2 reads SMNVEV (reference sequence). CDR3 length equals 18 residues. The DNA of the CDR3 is TGTGCCAGCAGTTTATCCCCTGGCCCGCCGTTCTCCTACAATGAGCAGTTCTTC. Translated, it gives CASSLSPGPPFSYNEQFF.

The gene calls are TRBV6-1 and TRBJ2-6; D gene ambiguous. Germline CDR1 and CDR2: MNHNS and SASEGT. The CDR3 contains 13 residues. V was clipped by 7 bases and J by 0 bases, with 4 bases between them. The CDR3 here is CASKVSGANVLTF. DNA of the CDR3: TGTGCCAGCAAGGTCTCTGGGGCCAACGTCCTGACTTTC.

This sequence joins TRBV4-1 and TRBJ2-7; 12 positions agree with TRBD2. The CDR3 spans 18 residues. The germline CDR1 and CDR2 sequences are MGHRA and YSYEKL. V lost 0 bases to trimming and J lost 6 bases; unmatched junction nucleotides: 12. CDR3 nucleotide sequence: TGCGCCAGCAGCCAAGAGGAGACACTAGCGGGAGGATATAGCGAGCAGTACTTC. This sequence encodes CASSQEETLAGGYSEQYF.

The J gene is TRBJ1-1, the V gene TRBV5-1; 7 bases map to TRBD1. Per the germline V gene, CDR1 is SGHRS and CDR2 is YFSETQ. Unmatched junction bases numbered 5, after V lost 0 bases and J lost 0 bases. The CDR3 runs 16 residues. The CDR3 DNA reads TGCGCCAGCAGCTTGGGACAGGGCCGGTTGAACACTGAAGCTTTCTTT. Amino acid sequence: CASSLGQGRLNTEAFF. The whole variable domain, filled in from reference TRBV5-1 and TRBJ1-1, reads KAGVTQTPRYLIKTRGQQVTLSCSPISGHRSVSWYQQTPGQGLQFLFEYFSETQRNKGNFPGRFSGRQFSNSRSEMNVSTLELGDSALYLCASSLGQGRLNTEAFFGQGTRLTVV.

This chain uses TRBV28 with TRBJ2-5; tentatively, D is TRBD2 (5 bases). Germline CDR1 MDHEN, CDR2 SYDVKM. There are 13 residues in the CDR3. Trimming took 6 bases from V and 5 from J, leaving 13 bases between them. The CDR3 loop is CASSKGRRETQYF. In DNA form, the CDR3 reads TGTGCCAGCAGCAAGGGTAGGAGGGAGACCCAGTACTTC.

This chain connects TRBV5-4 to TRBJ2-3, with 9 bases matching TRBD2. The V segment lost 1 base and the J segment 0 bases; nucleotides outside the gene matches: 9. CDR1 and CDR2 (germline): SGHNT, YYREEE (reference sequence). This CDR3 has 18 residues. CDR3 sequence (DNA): TGTGCCAGCAGCTTGCTTAGTGGACTAGCGAAGAGCACAGATACGCAGTATTTT. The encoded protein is CASSLLSGLAKSTDTQYF.

This CDR3 reads CASSETGDTGELFF. CDR3 in DNA: TGCGCCAGCAGCGAGACAGGGGACACCGGGGAGCTGTTTTTT. This chain connects TRBV5-1 to TRBJ2-2; TRBD1 agrees at 8 bases. This CDR3 contains 14 residues. Germline V gene data show CDR1 as SGHRS and CDR2 as YFSETQ. J was trimmed by 3 bases and V by 4 bases; bases with no gene match: 2.

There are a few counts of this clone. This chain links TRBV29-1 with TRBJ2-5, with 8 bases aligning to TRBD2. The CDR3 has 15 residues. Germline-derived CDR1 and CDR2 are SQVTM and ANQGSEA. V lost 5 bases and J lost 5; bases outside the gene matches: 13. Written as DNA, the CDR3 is TGCAGCGTTAAAGGAGCGGGAGTTGTAGCTGAGACCCAGTACTTC. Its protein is CSVKGAGVVAETQYF.

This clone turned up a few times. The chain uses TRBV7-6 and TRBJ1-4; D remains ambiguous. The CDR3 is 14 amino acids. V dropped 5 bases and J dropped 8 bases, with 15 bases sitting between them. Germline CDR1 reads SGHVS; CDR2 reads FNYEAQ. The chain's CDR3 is CASSRGLGLEKLFF. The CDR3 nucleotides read TGTGCCAGCAGCCGTGGACTAGGGTTGGAAAAACTGTTTTTT.

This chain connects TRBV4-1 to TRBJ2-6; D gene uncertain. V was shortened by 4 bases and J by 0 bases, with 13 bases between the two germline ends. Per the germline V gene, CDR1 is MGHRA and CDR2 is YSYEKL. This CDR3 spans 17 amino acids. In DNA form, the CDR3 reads TGCGCCAGCAGCCCGCACCTACAAGACTCTGGGGCCAACGTCCTGACTTTC. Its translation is CASSPHLQDSGANVLTF.

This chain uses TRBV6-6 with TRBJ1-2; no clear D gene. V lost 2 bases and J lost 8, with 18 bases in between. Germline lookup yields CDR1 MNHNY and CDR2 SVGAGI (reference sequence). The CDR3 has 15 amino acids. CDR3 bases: TGTGCCAGCAGTTACCTTGGGCGCGCAGGCAGGGGCTACACCTTC. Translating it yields CASSYLGRAGRGYTF.

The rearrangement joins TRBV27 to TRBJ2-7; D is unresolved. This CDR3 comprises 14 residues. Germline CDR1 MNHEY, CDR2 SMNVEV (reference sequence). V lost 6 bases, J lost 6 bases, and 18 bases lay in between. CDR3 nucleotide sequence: TGTGCCAGCAGCCCCGTTTTAAGACCTGGCGAGCAGTACTTC. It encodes CASSPVLRPGEQYF.